The 31 T cell receptor beta chains below all came from one sample that was sequenced in a study of T cells in Graves' hyperthyroidism and ophthalmopathy. RNA transcripts served as the template for amplifying TCR beta CDR3 regions. The TCR CDR3 first-round RT-PCR relied on the HTBI primer set. Via MiXCR, TCRdb re-called the multiplex PCR reads, giving one row per CDR3 protein. Of approximately 360,000 distinct CDR3 sequences in the sample, approximately 25% were seen once. Sequenced input: blood. The source is a man in his fifties with Graves' hyperthyroidism.

This clonotype was detected only a few times. The chain is built from TRBV6-1 and TRBJ1-1; tentative D call: TRBD1 (6 bases). This CDR3 has 16 residues. Germline CDR1 reads MNHNS; CDR2 reads SASEGT. Trimming took 6 bases from V and 0 from J, leaving 17 bases between them. CDR3 sequence reads: CASSSVDRPMNTEAFF. The CDR3 nucleotides read TGTGCCAGCAGCTCTGTGGACAGACCCATGAACACTGAAGCTTTCTTT.

This chain joins TRBV19 and TRBJ1-2, with D maybe TRBD1 (5 bases). The CDR3 spans 12 residues. CDR1 and CDR2 (germline): LNHDA, SQIVND (reference sequence). V dropped 7 bases and J dropped 2 bases, with 8 bases sitting between them. The CDR3 reads CASMGTNYGYTF. The CDR3 nucleotides are TGTGCCAGTATGGGGACGAACTATGGCTACACCTTC.

The sample holds a few counts of this clonotype. This chain connects TRBV5-1 to TRBJ2-1, with 9 bases that match TRBD1. This CDR3 has 15 residues. The V gene end was trimmed by 0 bases and the J gene end by 6 bases; junction bases not matched to a gene: 4. CDR1 and CDR2 from the germline V gene are SGHRS and YFSETQ. The CDR3: CASSLGDRAGNEQFF. CDR3 sequence (DNA): TGCGCCAGCAGCTTGGGGGACAGGGCTGGCAATGAGCAGTTCTTC.

The chain couples TRBV12-3 or TRBV12-4 to TRBJ1-1, with D tentatively TRBD1 (5 bases). The CDR3 covers 16 residues. V was shortened by 7 bases and J by 3 bases, with 21 bases between the two germline ends. The CDR3 loop reads CASNLGRRAVDTEAFF. In DNA, the CDR3 is TGTGCCAGCAATCTGGGGCGGAGGGCGGTGGACACTGAAGCTTTCTTT.

There are a few counts of this clonotype. The V call is TRBV19, the J call TRBJ1-2; D may be TRBD1 (6 bases). In germline, CDR1 is LNHDA, CDR2 SQIVND (reference sequence). The V end was cut by 4 bases, the J end by 4 bases, with 13 bases between. The CDR3 length is 14 residues. As DNA, the CDR3 is TGTGCCAGTAGTAATCCTGACAGGTTCTATGGCTACACCTTC. Translated: CASSNPDRFYGYTF. Combining the CDR3 with reference TRBV19 and TRBJ1-2 gives the whole variable domain DGGITQSPKYLFRKEGQNVTLSCEQNLNHDAMYWYRQDPGQGLRLIYYSQIVNDFQKGDIAEGYSVSREKKESFPLTVTSAQKNPTAFYLCASSNPDRFYGYTFGSGTRLTVV.

This clonotype was seen more than once but under ten times. The V gene is TRBV12-3 or TRBV12-4, the J gene TRBJ1-1; D may be TRBD1 (5 bases). CDR3 length: 14 amino acids. V lost 5 bases, J lost 4 bases, and 14 bases lay in between. CDR3 loop: CASSNNGGSTEAFF. In DNA, the CDR3 is TGTGCCAGCAGTAATAATGGGGGATCCACTGAAGCTTTCTTT.

This clonotype occurred a few times. This sequence joins TRBV20-1 and TRBJ2-7; the match to TRBD2 covers 13 bases. Germline-derived CDR1 and CDR2 are DFQATT and SNEGSKA (reference sequence). The CDR3 length is 17 residues. The V and J ends lost 6 bases and 0 bases, in that order; junction bases with no gene match: 11. The CDR3 sequence is CSARSGRTSGSSYEQYF. The CDR3 nucleotides read TGCAGTGCCCGATCGGGACGGACTAGCGGGAGCTCCTACGAGCAGTACTTC.

This clonotype was observed a handful of times. The chain recombines TRBV7-8 with TRBJ1-1; D is uncertain. Germline V gene data show CDR1 as SGHVS and CDR2 as FQNEAQ. The CDR3 has 18 residues. V gave up 3 bases and J gave up 0 bases, with 20 bases separating them. The CDR3 loop reads CASSFNEAFSTMNTEAFF. The CDR3 nucleotides read TGTGCCAGCAGCTTTAATGAGGCCTTTTCGACAATGAACACTGAAGCTTTCTTT.

This clonotype showed up many times. The J gene is TRBJ2-7, the V gene TRBV18; 7 bases align to TRBD2. Germline loops: CDR1 KGHSH, CDR2 LQKENI. This CDR3 contains 12 residues. After removal of 2 bases from V and 5 bases from J, the junction contained 0 bases not matched to a gene. The CDR3 DNA sequence: TGTGCCAGCTCACCAGCGGGAGACGAGCAGTACTTC. Amino acid sequence: CASSPAGDEQYF.

The chain is built from TRBV7-3 and TRBJ2-7, with TRBD2 identical over 11 bases. V dropped 0 bases and J dropped 5; count of bases not matched to a gene: 3. The germline gives CDR1 SGHTA, CDR2 FQGTGA. This CDR3 has 15 residues. DNA for the CDR3: TGTGCCAGCAGCTTAACGTCTAGCGGGAGGCACGAGCAGTACTTC. Translating gives CASSLTSSGRHEQYF.

The V and J genes are TRBV18 and TRBJ2-7; 8 nucleotides align to TRBD1. The CDR3 is 15 residues long. The germline V gene has CDR1 KGHSH and CDR2 LQKENI. V lost 3 bases and J lost 4; bases outside the gene matches: 8. CDR3 DNA sequence: TGTGCCAGCTCACCCGGCGGGACAGGTTCTTACGAGCAGTACTTC. This codes for CASSPGGTGSYEQYF.

The DNA for the CDR3 is TGTGCCAGCAGTGATTTCGGGGTTGGATATGGCTACACCTTC. Translation: CASSDFGVGYGYTF. The chain is built from TRBV6-1 and TRBJ1-2; no firm D call. Trimming took 3 bases from V and 5 from J, leaving 13 bases between them. The V gene's germline CDR1 is MNHNS and CDR2 SASEGT. The length of the CDR3 is 14 residues.

This clonotype appeared a few times. The gene calls are TRBV6-1 and TRBJ2-7, with D perhaps assigned TRBD1 or TRBD2 (5 bases each). V was pared by 0 bases and J by 6 bases, with 9 bases between. Per germline, CDR1 MNHNS and CDR2 SASEGT. This CDR3 contains 13 residues. The CDR3 nucleotides are TGTGCCAGCAGTGAAGCCTCTGGGGGCGAGCAGTACTTC. Translating gives CASSEASGGEQYF.

The chain employs TRBV12-3 or TRBV12-4 and TRBJ1-4; D not certain. V lost 6 bases to trimming and J lost 8 bases, with 19 bases between them. CDR3 length equals 15 residues. CDR3 amino acids: CASRPRGLRKEKLFF. The CDR3 region has the DNA TGTGCCAGCAGGCCTCGGGGTCTAAGAAAGGAAAAACTGTTTTTT.

This clonotype was seen only a few times. The chain links TRBV6-1 to TRBJ2-1, with 9 bases that match TRBD1. Germline CDR1 and CDR2: MNHNS and SASEGT. V gave up 6 bases and J gave up 7 bases; unmatched junction bases: 10. The CDR3 covers 15 residues. As DNA, the CDR3 is TGTGCCAGCAGGCGGACAGGGGTCAGTCCAAATGAGCAGTTCTTC. This codes for CASRRTGVSPNEQFF.

There are a few counts of this clonotype. This chain connects TRBV6-1 to TRBJ1-4, with TRBD1 as a possible D gene (6 bases). Germline V lookup: CDR1 MNHNS, CDR2 SASEGT. This CDR3 is 16 amino acids long. Deletions cut 5 bases from V and 7 bases from J, with 20 bases between. The CDR3 nucleotides read TGTGCCAGCAGTCGGCAAATGGGGGGGCGCGGTGAAAAACTGTTTTTT. Translating gives CASSRQMGGRGEKLFF.

The CDR3 sequence: CASSYSWDRGSYEQYF. As DNA, the CDR3 is TGTGCCAGCAGTTACTCGTGGGACAGGGGATCCTACGAGCAGTACTTC. The chain carries TRBV6-2 or TRBV6-3 and TRBJ2-7; 10 bases are shared with TRBD1. Germline V CDR1 and CDR2: MNHEY, SVGEGT. The CDR3 totals 16 residues. J was trimmed by 1 base and V by 0 bases; bases with no gene match: 3.

The chain links TRBV20-1 to TRBJ2-7, with D hard to call. Trimming pared 4 bases from V and 3 bases from J, leaving 7 bases between. There are 11 residues in the CDR3. Germline CDR1 is DFQATT and CDR2 is SNEGSKA (reference sequence). The DNA of the CDR3 is TGCAGTGCTACGGACGACTACGAGCAGTACTTC. It is translated as CSATDDYEQYF.

The V gene is TRBV29-1, the J gene TRBJ2-1; 7 bases agree with TRBD1. This CDR3 is 11 amino acids long. Germline trimming cut 3 bases from V and 15 bases from J; bases unmatched to any gene: 8. Germline CDR1 and CDR2: SQVTM and ANQGSEA. This CDR3 is CSVDLDRSRFF. The CDR3 DNA is TGCAGCGTTGACCTGGACAGGTCGCGGTTCTTC.

Only a few counts were recorded for this clonotype. J is TRBJ2-3 and V is TRBV12-5, with D unresolved. V shed 6 bases and J shed 0 bases, with 4 bases lying between them. Germline CDR1 is LGHNT and CDR2 is FRNRAP. This CDR3 is built from 12 residues. The CDR3: CASGWSTDTQYF. The CDR3 DNA reads as TGTGCTAGTGGGTGGAGCACAGATACGCAGTATTTT.

This chain links TRBV30 with TRBJ2-2; D not resolved. V lost 5 bases, J lost 4 bases, and 11 bases lay in between. The CDR3 consists of 13 residues. CDR1 and CDR2 (germline): GTSNPN, SVGIG (reference sequence). In nucleotides, the CDR3 is TGTGCCTGGGAGTATGGCCTCACCGGGGAGCTGTTTTTT. It encodes CAWEYGLTGELFF.

This clonotype has more than one count but fewer than ten. The chain has TRBV28 and TRBJ2-7; weak D call: TRBD1 (6 bases). The CDR3 covers 13 residues. Germline values: CDR1 MDHEN, CDR2 SYDVKM. The V end was cut by 5 bases, the J end by 4 bases, with 12 bases between. CDR3 in DNA: TGTGCCAGCAGTCAGGGGCGTAGGTACGAGCAGTACTTC. Translation gives CASSQGRRYEQYF.

The rearrangement joins TRBV19 to TRBJ2-7, with no clear D. The V gene's germline CDR1 is LNHDA and CDR2 SQIVND (reference sequence). CDR3 length: 11 residues. V was clipped by 6 bases and J by 0 bases, with 3 bases between them. CDR3 coding DNA: TGTGCCAGTAGGGACTCCTACGAGCAGTACTTC. This sequence encodes CASRDSYEQYF.

This clonotype was seen more than once but under ten times. The V call is TRBV24-1, the J call TRBJ2-2, with 10 bases fitting TRBD2. From germline, CDR1 is KGHDR and CDR2 SFDVKD. J was trimmed by 1 base and V by 0 bases; bases with no gene match: 4. CDR3 size: 18 residues. This chain's CDR3 is CATSDLQVAGGNTGELFF. The CDR3, as DNA: TGTGCCACCAGTGATTTGCAGGTAGCGGGAGGGAACACCGGGGAGCTGTTTTTT.

CDR3 in DNA: TGCGCCAGCAGGTTAACAGGGGGTGGAACTGAAGCTTTCTTT. Amino acids: CASRLTGGGTEAFF. The rearrangement joins TRBV5-1 to TRBJ1-1; 8 bases agree with TRBD1. CDR3 length equals 14 residues. Per germline, CDR1 SGHRS and CDR2 YFSETQ. The V gene end was trimmed by 5 bases and the J gene end by 5 bases; junction bases not matched to a gene: 8.

This clonotype was counted a few times. V is TRBV28 and J is TRBJ1-3, with 9 bases lining up with TRBD1. Trimming at V came to 6 bases and at J to 0 bases, leaving 3 bases not matched to a gene. The CDR3 has 15 amino acids. CDR1 and CDR2 from the germline V gene are MDHEN and SYDVKM. The CDR3 DNA reads as TGTGCCAGCAGGTGGACAGGGGACTCTGGAAACACCATATATTTT. It yields the protein CASRWTGDSGNTIYF.

A few counts support this clonotype. The chain links TRBV7-6 to TRBJ1-2; TRBD1 might be the D (6 bases). V lost 2 bases and J lost 3, with 13 bases in between. Germline loops: CDR1 SGHVS, CDR2 FNYEAQ. CDR3 size: 15 residues. The CDR3 coding sequence is TGTGCCAGCAGCTTAAGTGGGGGGGCAGACTATGGCTACACCTTC. Encoded protein: CASSLSGGADYGYTF. Combining the CDR3 with reference TRBV7-6 and TRBJ1-2 gives the whole variable domain GAGVSQSPRYKVTKRGQDVALRCDPISGHVSLYWYRQALGQGPEFLTYFNYEAQQDKSGLPNDRFSAERPEGSISTLTIQRTEQRDSAMYRCASSLSGGADYGYTFGSGTRLTVV.

This clonotype was recorded many times. V gene TRBV20-1 combines with J gene TRBJ2-7, with 10 bases that match TRBD2. The CDR3 has 15 amino acids. With V trimmed by 0 bases and J by 7 bases, 9 bases remained unmatched. Looked up from germline, CDR1 is DFQATT and CDR2 is SNEGSKA (reference sequence). Here the CDR3 reads CSARDLLAGVWEQYF. The CDR3 DNA reads as TGCAGTGCTAGAGATCTGCTAGCGGGAGTATGGGAGCAGTACTTC.

This chain connects TRBV6-1 to TRBJ1-5; perhaps TRBD1 as D (5 bases). Germline lookup yields CDR1 MNHNS and CDR2 SASEGT. This CDR3 contains 15 residues. V was trimmed by 6 bases and J by 1 base, leaving 13 bases between them. The CDR3 reads CASRGRGDSNQPQHF. In DNA form, the CDR3 reads TGTGCCAGCAGGGGGAGAGGGGACAGCAATCAGCCCCAGCATTTT.

In this sample, this clonotype turned up a few times. V and J are TRBV28 and TRBJ2-1, with TRBD1 as a possible D gene (5 bases). Trimming cost V 2 bases and J 7 bases, with 15 bases left between them. The CDR3 covers 15 residues. The germline V gene has CDR1 MDHEN and CDR2 SYDVKM. CDR3 in amino acids: CASSLRGTNRNEQFF. CDR3 sequence (DNA): TGTGCCAGCAGTTTAAGGGGCACAAACAGGAATGAGCAGTTCTTC.

V is TRBV30 and J is TRBJ2-7, with D perhaps TRBD2 (5 bases). The CDR3 is 14 residues long. The germline V and J ends were trimmed by 0 bases and 5 bases, with 14 bases remaining between them. Germline-derived CDR1 and CDR2 are GTSNPN and SVGIG (reference sequence). The CDR3 spells CAWSVHLARHEQYF. CDR3 in DNA: TGTGCCTGGAGTGTACATCTAGCTAGGCACGAGCAGTACTTC.